This entry lists 22 T cell receptor beta chains sequenced from one sample in a study of technical replicates of blood from a few donors. Assay used: immunoSEQ multiplex PCR; TCRdb lists only in-frame clones, some missing. The sample carries 10,000 or so clones, roughly 93% recorded once. Sequencing used PBMCs. These receptor sequences come from a human donor in good health.

The rearrangement uses TRBV5-1 and TRBJ2-7, with 7 bases lining up with TRBD2. The CDR3 loop spans 14 amino acids. The V segment lost 3 bases and the J segment 7 bases; nucleotides outside the gene matches: 10. Germline CDR1 reads SGHRS; CDR2 reads YFSETQ. CDR3 nucleotides: TGCGCCAGCAGCTCCGGCGGGGGTATGGGGGAGCAGTACTTC. Its translation: CASSSGGGMGEQYF.

V usage is TRBV5-1 and J usage is TRBJ1-2, with 8 nucleotides matching TRBD1. V was pared by 4 bases and J by 5 bases, with 7 bases of the junction left unmatched. Germline CDR1 and CDR2: SGHRS and YFSETQ. This CDR3 region has 14 residues. Written as DNA, the CDR3 is TGCGCCAGCAGCGCTTCAGGGGGCGCATATGGCTACACCTTC. It encodes CASSASGGAYGYTF.

This chain links TRBV5-1 with TRBJ2-2; 9 bases align to TRBD2. The CDR3 sequence is 21 residues long. CDR1 and CDR2 (germline): SGHRS, YFSETQ. The junction had 20 bases not matched to a gene; V was cut back by 4 bases and J by 1 base. This CDR3 reads CASSNGLGRASGKVNTGELFF. In nucleotides, the CDR3 is TGCGCCAGCAGCAATGGGTTGGGTCGTGCTAGCGGGAAGGTGAACACCGGGGAGCTGTTTTTT.

V and J are TRBV19 and TRBJ1-1; no clear D gene. Germline CDR1 LNHDA, CDR2 SQIVND (reference sequence). Trimming removed 2 bases at V and 4 bases at J, with 8 bases between. The CDR3 length is 13 residues. CDR3: CASSINAVTEAFF. The DNA of the CDR3 is TGTGCCAGTAGTATAAATGCGGTCACTGAAGCTTTCTTT.

The CDR3 DNA reads TGTGCCAGCACCGGCGGAGTCCTAGACTATGGCTACACCTTC. Its translation: CASTGGVLDYGYTF. The chain employs TRBV6-5 and TRBJ1-2; unclear D gene. The V gene lost 7 bases and the J gene lost 3 bases, with 15 bases spanning the gap. There are 14 residues in the CDR3. CDR1 and CDR2 (germline): MNHEY, SVGAGI.

The gene calls are TRBV11-2 and TRBJ2-7, with 12 bases aligning to TRBD2. V was pared by 5 bases and J by 1 base, with 3 bases of the junction left unmatched. CDR3 size: 15 residues. From germline, CDR1 is SGHAT and CDR2 FQNNGV. As DNA, the CDR3 is TGTGCCAGCAGCCCCGGACTAGCGGGATCCTACGAGCAGTACTTC. Translation gives CASSPGLAGSYEQYF.

The chain joins TRBV29-1 to TRBJ2-7; D is perhaps TRBD2 (6 bases). The length of the CDR3 is 13 residues. V gave up 0 bases and J gave up 6 bases, with 12 bases separating them. Germline CDR1 and CDR2: SQVTM and ANQGSEA. The CDR3 nucleotides are TGCAGCGTTGAAGATCTCGGGACTGCCGAGCAGTACTTC. It translates to CSVEDLGTAEQYF.

This clone was counted once. The sample carries other DNA sequences with the same CDR3. The chain joins TRBV6-1 to TRBJ1-5; D is unclear. CDR3 length equals 14 residues. Trimming stripped 0 bases from V and 7 bases from J, with 10 bases between. Looked up from germline, CDR1 is MNHNS and CDR2 is SASEGT. CDR3 sequence: CASSEAGSGQPQHF. The CDR3, as DNA: TGTGCCAGCAGTGAAGCAGGGAGCGGGCAGCCCCAGCATTTT.

The CDR3 spells CASSPPGYSGELFF. In DNA, the CDR3 is TGTGCCAGCTCGCCTCCAGGGTATTCCGGGGAGCTGTTTTTT. The chain recombines TRBV18 with TRBJ2-2, with D maybe TRBD1 (5 bases). Germline V gene lookup returns CDR1 KGHSH and CDR2 LQKENI. The CDR3 runs to 14 residues. The germline V and J ends were trimmed by 6 bases and 6 bases, with 14 bases remaining between them.

This clone was observed a single time. The J gene is TRBJ1-3, the V gene TRBV30; no clear D gene. With 2 bases removed from V and 0 bases from J, the gap between germline ends came to 14 bases. The CDR3 is 16 residues long. The germline V gene encodes CDR1 GTSNPN and CDR2 SVGIG (reference sequence). The chain's CDR3 is CAWSPPSSGSGNTIYF. The CDR3 DNA follows: TGTGCCTGGAGTCCCCCCTCCTCAGGCTCTGGAAACACCATATATTTT. The full variable domain, completed using reference TRBV30 and TRBJ1-3, is SQTIHQWPATLVQPVGSPLSLECTVEGTSNPNLYWYRQAAGRGLQLLFYSVGIGQISSEVPQNLSASRPQDRQFILSSKKLLLSDSGFYLCAWSPPSSGSGNTIYFGEGSWLTVV.

V and J are TRBV7-3 and TRBJ2-1; D is possibly TRBD2 (6 bases). The CDR3 spans 17 residues. The germline V gene encodes CDR1 SGHTA and CDR2 FQGTGA. Trimming pared 5 bases from V and 4 bases from J, leaving 21 bases between. DNA for the CDR3: TGTGCCAGCAGCCCGCAAGGAGGGAAGGGCCTATACAATGAGCAGTTCTTC. Protein product: CASSPQGGKGLYNEQFF.

This chain connects TRBV5-4 to TRBJ1-1, with TRBD1 matching 12 bases. The germline V gene has CDR1 SGHNT and CDR2 YYREEE (reference sequence). With 3 bases clipped from V and 7 bases from J, the junction kept 4 bases outside the gene matches. This CDR3 region has 14 residues. The CDR3 DNA sequence: TGTGCCAGCAGCTGGGACAGGGGGCAGGGTGAAGCTTTCTTT. Translated: CASSWDRGQGEAFF.

The rearrangement links TRBV6-4 to TRBJ2-3; D possibly corresponds to TRBD2 (6 bases). The V and J ends lost 6 bases and 0 bases respectively, with 10 bases between them. The CDR3 covers 14 residues. The germline CDR1 and CDR2 sequences are MRHNA and SNTAGT. CDR3 in amino acids: CASSPGLSTDTQYF. The CDR3 DNA follows: TGTGCCAGCAGCCCGGGACTGAGCACAGATACGCAGTATTTT.

This clone has just one count. The chain recombines TRBV4-1 with TRBJ2-7; the match to TRBD2 covers 7 bases. Germline CDR1 is MGHRA and CDR2 is YSYEKL. Trimming removed 4 bases from V and 0 bases from J; junction bases left unmatched: 3. The CDR3 totals 14 residues. The CDR3 reads CASSREGPSYEQYF. Here the CDR3 DNA reads TGCGCCAGCAGCCGGGAGGGACCCTCCTACGAGCAGTACTTC.

The gene calls are TRBV28 and TRBJ2-1, with D maybe TRBD2 (6 bases). CDR1 is MDHEN and CDR2 is SYDVKM in the germline V gene. V was pared by 1 base and J by 2 bases, with 12 bases between. The CDR3 totals 16 residues. CDR3 DNA sequence: TGTGCCAGCAGTTTATTGGAGGGTCGCACCTACAATGAGCAGTTCTTC. This sequence encodes CASSLLEGRTYNEQFF. Filled out from reference TRBV28 and TRBJ2-1, the complete variable domain reads DVKVTQSSRYLVKRTGEKVFLECVQDMDHENMFWYRQDPGLGLRLIYFSYDVKMKEKGDIPEGYSVSREKKERFSLILESASTNQTSMYLCASSLLEGRTYNEQFFGPGTRLTVL.

This clone showed up just a few times. The genes are TRBV7-8 and TRBJ2-1; 8 nucleotides align to TRBD2. CDR3 length equals 14 residues. Germline loops: CDR1 SGHVS, CDR2 FQNEAQ. Unmatched junction bases numbered 4, after V lost 3 bases and J lost 6 bases. The CDR3 loop reads CASSFVGGGNEQFF. The CDR3 coding sequence is TGTGCCAGCAGCTTTGTCGGGGGGGGCAATGAGCAGTTCTTC. The full variable domain, its missing parts supplied by reference TRBV7-8 and TRBJ2-1, is GAGVSQSPRYKVAKRGQDVALRCDPISGHVSLFWYQQALGQGPEFLTYFQNEAQLDKSGLPSDRFFAERPEGSVSTLKIQRTQQEDSAVYLCASSFVGGGNEQFFGPGTRLTVL.

The chain has TRBV5-6 and TRBJ1-1; D may be TRBD1 (5 bases). V was cut by 2 bases and J by 11 bases, with 10 bases left in between. In germline, CDR1 is SGHDT, CDR2 YYEEEE. This CDR3 region has 11 residues. The CDR3 region has the DNA TGTGCCAGCAGCTTCGGGGGGAAGGCTTTCTTT. It translates to CASSFGGKAFF. Combining the CDR3 with reference TRBV5-6 and TRBJ1-1 gives the whole variable domain DAGVTQSPTHLIKTRGQQVTLRCSPKSGHDTVSWYQQALGQGPQFIFQYYEEEERQRGNFPDRFSGHQFPNYSSELNVNALLLGDSALYLCASSFGGKAFFGQGTRLTVV.

In its sample, this clone was seen once. The chain links TRBV19 to TRBJ2-2; D is ambiguous. V lost 7 bases, J lost 7 bases, and 10 bases lay in between. Germline-derived CDR1 and CDR2 are LNHDA and SQIVND (reference sequence). CDR3 length: 12 amino acids. The CDR3: CASTRRGGELFF. The CDR3 DNA follows: TGTGCCAGTACCCGCCGCGGCGGGGAGCTGTTTTTT.

The rearrangement links TRBV29-1 to TRBJ2-7; 9 bases fit TRBD1. Germline CDR1 SQVTM, CDR2 ANQGSEA. The CDR3 is made up of 13 amino acids. J gave up 5 bases and V 5 bases, and 7 bases lay outside the gene matches. The CDR3 region is CSVPGQGFHEQYF. CDR3 nucleotides: TGCAGCGTTCCGGGACAGGGTTTCCACGAGCAGTACTTC.

This sequence joins TRBV6-1 and TRBJ2-2; D is perhaps TRBD2 (5 bases). The CDR3 totals 16 residues. V was pared by 3 bases and J by 2 bases, with 13 bases between. Germline-derived CDR1 and CDR2 are MNHNS and SASEGT. CDR3: CASSERAGDNTGELFF. In DNA, the CDR3 is TGTGCCAGCAGTGAGAGGGCAGGCGACAACACCGGGGAGCTGTTTTTT.

The genes are TRBV5-1 and TRBJ2-1; 10 bases are shared with TRBD1. V was clipped by 6 bases and J by 5 bases; unmatched bases: 5. CDR1 and CDR2 (germline): SGHRS, YFSETQ. CDR3 length: 14 residues. The DNA of the CDR3 is TGCGCCAGCACCCCGACAGGGGGCCACAATGAGCAGTTCTTC. Protein sequence: CASTPTGGHNEQFF. Based on the CDR3 plus reference TRBV5-1 and TRBJ2-1, the full variable domain is KAGVTQTPRYLIKTRGQQVTLSCSPISGHRSVSWYQQTPGQGLQFLFEYFSETQRNKGNFPGRFSGRQFSNSRSEMNVSTLELGDSALYLCASTPTGGHNEQFFGPGTRLTVL.

The rearrangement uses TRBV7-9 and TRBJ2-1; TRBD2 aligns across 9 bases. The V segment lost 1 base and the J segment 2 bases; nucleotides outside the gene matches: 0. Germline V gene sequence: CDR1 SEHNR, CDR2 FQNEAQ (reference sequence). The CDR3 has 15 amino acids. The CDR3 loop is CASSLGGRAYNEQFF. CDR3 sequence (DNA): TGTGCCAGCAGCTTAGGCGGGAGGGCCTACAATGAGCAGTTCTTC.